The 19 T cell receptor beta chains below all came from one sample that was sequenced in a study of T cell responses to AZD1222 COVID-19 vaccine. Profiling relied on immunoSEQ multiplex PCR, and the TCRdb table lists in-frame clones only, not all of them. This sample has 100,000 to 150,000 clones; 85% to 90% occur once, and the top ten carry 28%. Sample: peripheral blood, taken on day 0 of AZD1222 vaccination. The receptors stem from an adult in good health.

The J gene is TRBJ1-1, the V gene TRBV6-5; 7 nucleotides match TRBD1. V gave up 4 bases and J gave up 12 bases; unmatched junction bases: 11. Germline V gene lookup returns CDR1 MNHEY and CDR2 SVGAGI. CDR3 length equals 13 residues. CDR3 sequence: CASSLGQEAGTFF. The CDR3, as DNA: TGTGCCAGCAGTTTAGGACAGGAGGCGGGAACTTTCTTT.

This chain links TRBV11-3 with TRBJ2-5; the D call may be TRBD1 or TRBD2 (5 bases each). From germline, CDR1 is SGHNT and CDR2 YENEEA. V was shortened by 0 bases and J by 7 bases, with 9 bases between the two germline ends. This CDR3 comprises 13 residues. The CDR3 DNA follows: TGTGCCAGCAGCTTAGATGGGGCGGGGACCCAGTACTTC. It specifies CASSLDGAGTQYF.

About this clone: One end of the junction fails to match germline, which may point to a read error. The chain couples TRBV7-8 to TRBJ1-2, with TRBD1 matching 9 bases. CDR3 size: 12 residues. Germline loops: CDR1 SGHVS, CDR2 FQNEAQ. The CDR3: CASSLGTGAPDF. CDR3 nucleotide sequence: TGTGCCAGCAGCTTAGGGACAGGGGCACCAGACTTC.

V is TRBV27 and J is TRBJ1-5; 8 bases match TRBD1. Trimming removed 4 bases from V and 0 bases from J; junction bases left unmatched: 8. This CDR3 has 17 amino acids. Germline-derived CDR1 and CDR2 are MNHEY and SMNVEV (reference sequence). In nucleotides, the CDR3 is TGTGCCAGCAGTTCACACGGGACAGGAAATAGCAATCAGCCCCAGCATTTT. This translates into CASSSHGTGNSNQPQHF.

For the CDR3, the DNA is TGTGCCAGCAGTCTACGCCGGGGACTCACCTACGAGCAGTACTTC. The encoded protein is CASSLRRGLTYEQYF. The V call is TRBV27, the J call TRBJ2-7; maybe TRBD2 (6 bases). Germline-derived CDR1 and CDR2 are MNHEY and SMNVEV (reference sequence). This CDR3 has 15 residues. The V gene lost 5 bases and the J gene lost 2 bases, with 16 bases spanning the gap.

This sequence joins TRBV28 and TRBJ1-5; D possibly corresponds to TRBD1 (5 bases). With 8 bases removed from V and 6 bases from J, the gap between germline ends came to 17 bases. Germline V gives CDR1 MDHEN, CDR2 SYDVKM. CDR3 length: 14 amino acids. CDR3 amino acids: CASGSPQGTQPQHF. The CDR3, as DNA: TGTGCCAGCGGATCCCCCCAGGGAACTCAGCCCCAGCATTTT.

The chain has TRBV5-1 and TRBJ2-7; D is uncertain. This CDR3 is built from 14 residues. Trimming took off 1 base at V and 0 bases at J, with 8 bases between the two ends. The V gene's germline CDR1 is SGHRS and CDR2 YFSETQ. The CDR3 loop is CASSLIGPSYEQYF. The CDR3 DNA reads as TGCGCCAGCAGCTTGATTGGTCCCTCCTACGAGCAGTACTTC.

This rearrangement joins TRBV6-5 to TRBJ1-1, with D perhaps matching TRBD1 (6 bases). Looked up from germline, CDR1 is MNHEY and CDR2 is SVGAGI. The CDR3 is 14 residues long. V was pared by 7 bases and J by 3 bases, with 15 bases between. The CDR3 nucleotides are TGTGCCAGCAACGACGGACAGCATTACACTGAAGCTTTCTTT. It codes for CASNDGQHYTEAFF.

About this clone itself: Mismatch with germline at one junction end may stem from a read error. The chain recombines TRBV12-3 or TRBV12-4 with TRBJ2-3; TRBD2 might be the D (6 bases). CDR3 length equals 12 residues. CDR3 bases: TGTGCCAGCAGTTTTCGGGGGAGCACGCGGTATTTT. Translated: CASSFRGSTRYF.

This rearrangement joins TRBV11-1 to TRBJ1-1, with D tentatively TRBD1 (6 bases). This CDR3 has 13 residues. V shed 5 bases and J shed 11 bases, with 18 bases lying between them. CDR1 is SGHAT and CDR2 is FQDESV in the germline V gene (reference sequence). CDR3 in amino acids: CASSLRGDGEAFF. The DNA for the CDR3 is TGTGCCAGCAGCCTAAGGGGGGACGGTGAGGCTTTCTTT.

This chain uses TRBV6-5 with TRBJ2-2; 8 positions agree with TRBD1. The trim removed 6 bases at V and 1 base at J, leaving 4 bases unmatched. CDR1 and CDR2 (germline): MNHEY, SVGAGI. The CDR3 extends over 15 amino acids. The CDR3 sequence: CASSRGQGNTGELFF. For the CDR3, the DNA is TGTGCCAGCAGCCGAGGACAGGGGAACACCGGGGAGCTGTTTTTT.

This chain joins TRBV5-4 and TRBJ1-2; D is unclear. The CDR3 length is 16 residues. Germline V gene lookup returns CDR1 SGHNT and CDR2 YYREEE (reference sequence). Between the trimmed V and J ends, which lost 4 bases and 2 bases, there was a span of 18 bases. The CDR3 sequence: CASSPSWVLDNYGYTF. Here the CDR3 DNA reads TGTGCCAGCAGCCCTTCGTGGGTCCTGGACAACTATGGCTACACCTTC.

The rearrangement uses TRBV10-3 and TRBJ2-7; D not resolved. This CDR3 contains 13 residues. The ends were cut back, 3 bases at V and 2 bases at J, with 8 bases in the middle. Germline V gene data show CDR1 as ENHRY and CDR2 as SYGVKD. CDR3 nucleotide sequence: TGTGCCATCAGTGAATCCGCCCCCTACGAGCAGTACTTC. Its protein product is CAISESAPYEQYF.

The V and J genes are TRBV9 and TRBJ1-2; weak D call: TRBD1 (5 bases). Per germline, CDR1 SGDLS and CDR2 YYNGEE. This CDR3 contains 13 residues. V was pared by 3 bases and J by 6 bases, with 12 bases between. Here the CDR3 reads CASSDGGTHGYTF. The CDR3 DNA reads as TGTGCCAGCAGCGACGGGGGAACGCATGGCTACACCTTC. Variable domain in full (rest from reference TRBV9 and TRBJ1-2): DSGVTQTPKHLITATGQRVTLRCSPRSGDLSVYWYQQSLDQGLQFLIQYYNGEERAKGNILERFSAQQFPDLHSELNLSSLELGDSALYFCASSDGGTHGYTFGSGTRLTVV.

The chain links TRBV19 to TRBJ1-5; D is ambiguous. V shed 4 bases and J shed 0 bases, with 10 bases lying between them. Germline assignment: CDR1 LNHDA and CDR2 SQIVND (reference sequence). The length of the CDR3 is 15 residues. The CDR3, as DNA: TGTGCCAGTAGTACCGAGGCCCATAGCAATCAGCCCCAGCATTTT. Translating gives CASSTEAHSNQPQHF.

The chain combines TRBV10-1 with TRBJ2-3; 9 bases line up with TRBD1. The V and J ends lost 8 bases and 3 bases, in that order; junction bases with no gene match: 6. The germline gives CDR1 WNHNN, CDR2 SYGVQD (reference sequence). The CDR3 is 14 residues long. CDR3 loop: CASCRDRVTDTQYF. Written as DNA, the CDR3 is TGCGCCAGCTGCCGGGACAGGGTAACAGATACGCAGTATTTT.

The chain employs TRBV6-6 and TRBJ2-3; 7 bases are a match to TRBD2. V lost 5 bases and J lost 3; bases outside the gene matches: 14. This CDR3 is built from 17 residues. Germline CDR1 reads MNHNY; CDR2 reads SVGAGI (reference sequence). CDR3 sequence (DNA): TGTGCCAGCAGTCCCCTTGCCCGACCCGGGGGGACAGATACGCAGTATTTT. Its translation: CASSPLARPGGTDTQYF.

The chain carries TRBV3-1 (or the pseudogene TRBV3-2) and TRBJ1-1, with TRBD1 as a possible D gene (5 bases). Germline V gene lookup returns CDR1 LGHDT and CDR2 YNNKEL (reference sequence). The V gene lost 4 bases and the J gene lost 10 bases, with 13 bases spanning the gap. This CDR3 spans 12 amino acids. The DNA of the CDR3 is TGTGCCAGCAGCCCGAGAGGGGCTTTAGCTTTCTTT. Amino acids: CASSPRGALAFF.

This clone showed up just a few times. This rearrangement joins TRBV2 to TRBJ1-1; D might be TRBD1 (5 bases). In germline, CDR1 is SNHLY, CDR2 FYNNEI. This CDR3 is 14 amino acids long. The V and J ends lost 5 bases and 6 bases respectively, with 16 bases between them. CDR3 sequence (DNA): TGTGCCAGCAGTTCCCGACAGAGAAGCGCTGAAGCTTTCTTT. Encoded protein: CASSSRQRSAEAFF.